This is a list of T cell receptor beta chains from one sample in a study of cytomegalovirus exposure and HLA in healthy donors. TCRdb's copy holds only in-frame clones and misses some; the assay was immunoSEQ multiplex PCR. The sample lists 68,000 or so clones, approximately 96% occurring once. The sequenced sample was PBMCs. Source of these receptors: a young man in good health and CMV-seronegative. Each CDR3 is given with its conserved first and last residue. Each record gives: V gene, clone size, J gene, D gene, CDR3 DNA, CDR3 protein. D genes are given only for firm matches. A clone size is listed for some rows: how often the clone was seen (once, few, many), or a class if it is expanded.

>TRBV4-1|once|TRBJ1-2|NA
TGCGCCAGCAGCTTGGACCGGGATTCTGGCACAATAACTAACTATGGCTACACCTTC
CASSLDRDSGTITNYGYTF
>TRBV11-1|NA|TRBJ2-1|NA
TGTGCCAGCAGCCAAGGACTAAACAATGAGCAGTTCTTC
CASSQGLNNEQFF
>TRBV10-3|once|TRBJ2-1|TRBD2
TGTGCCACCTTAGGGACTAGTGGCTATGAGCAGTTCTTC
CATLGTSGYEQFF
>TRBV5-4|NA|TRBJ1-6|TRBD1
TGTGCCAGCAGCTTGGGAAAGGGGGCTGGTTCACCCCTCCACTTT
CASSLGKGAGSPLHF
>TRBV2|NA|TRBJ1-5|NA
TGTGCCAGCAGTGAACGTGGTGTGGGGGGGAATCAGCCCCAGCATTTT
CASSERGVGGNQPQHF
>TRBV28|NA|TRBJ2-1|NA
TGTGCCAGCAGTTTTCAGAGGCTCCCCTCCTACAATGAGCAGTTCTTC
CASSFQRLPSYNEQFF
>TRBV4-1|NA|TRBJ2-1|NA
TGCGCCAGCAGCCAAGGAGGCTCGTGGGAGCTGTACAATGAGCAGTTCTTC
CASSQGGSWELYNEQFF
>TRBV5-1|NA|TRBJ1-5|NA
TGCGCCAGCAGCTTGTCCGGGAGAAGCAATCAGCCCCAGCATTTT
CASSLSGRSNQPQHF
>TRBV9|NA|TRBJ2-3|TRBD1
TGTGCCAGCAGCGAAACAGGGGTCCGCACAGATACGCAGTATTTT
CASSETGVRTDTQYF
>TRBV7-6|NA|TRBJ2-3|NA
TGTGCCAGCAGCCCAGGTGGACTAACGGGAGATACGCAGTATTTT
CASSPGGLTGDTQYF
>TRBV7-9|NA|TRBJ1-1|TRBD1
TGTGCCAGCAGCCATGGCGGGGACAGGGGGACTGAAGCTTTCTTT
CASSHGGDRGTEAFF
>TRBV4-2|NA|TRBJ2-5|TRBD1
TGTGCCAGCAGCCAAAACCCGGACAGGGCGGAGACCCAGTACTTC
CASSQNPDRAETQYF
>TRBV7-9|once|TRBJ2-1|NA
TGTGCCAGCAGTCCTAGACTAGACGGCAATGAGCAGTTCTTC
CASSPRLDGNEQFF
>TRBV6-1|NA|TRBJ2-7|NA
TGTGCCAGCAGTGAGACAGTTCTCTACGAGCAGTACTTC
CASSETVLYEQYF
>TRBV4-2|NA|TRBJ2-5|NA
TGTGCCAGCAGCCAAGATGCTAGGTCCGAAGAGACCCAGTACTTC
CASSQDARSEETQYF
>TRBV28|NA|TRBJ1-1|TRBD1
TGTGCCAGCAGGCTACAGGGGGCTGACGACACTGAAACTTTCTTT
CASRLQGADDTETFF
>TRBV18|NA|TRBJ1-1|NA
TGTGCCAGCTCACCAGGGGGCGTAGGCACTGAAGCTTTCTTT
CASSPGGVGTEAFF
>TRBV6-4|NA|TRBJ2-1|TRBD2
TGTGCCAGCAGTGACTCAGGGACTAGCGACTTAAATGAGCAGTTCTTC
CASSDSGTSDLNEQFF
>TRBV6-5|NA|TRBJ2-7|NA
TGTGCCAGCAGTCTCGATATGAGCTCCTACGAGCAGTACTTC
CASSLDMSSYEQYF
>TRBV7-9|NA|TRBJ1-2|NA
TGTGCCAGCAGCTCCGGACACCCCGGGAACTATGGCTACACCTTC
CASSSGHPGNYGYTF
>TRBV7-9|NA|TRBJ1-2|NA
TGTGCCAGCAGCTTGGCCAGGGCCGATGGCTACACCTTC
CASSLARADGYTF
>TRBV19|NA|TRBJ1-5|NA
TGTGCCAGTAGTATTTCCCTGGAGAATCAGCCCCAGCATTTT
CASSISLENQPQHF
>TRBV27|NA|TRBJ2-1|NA
TGTGCCAGCAGTTTAGCGGGATATCCTAACAATGAGCAGTTCTTC
CASSLAGYPNNEQFF
>TRBV14|NA|TRBJ2-5|TRBD2
TGTGCCAGCAGCCCGACGGGGGGGCAAGAGACCCAGTACTTC
CASSPTGGQETQYF
>TRBV29-1|NA|TRBJ2-3|TRBD2
TGCAGCGTAGCGGGAGGGCCGCCAGATACGCAGTATTTT
CSVAGGPPDTQYF
>TRBV11-2|once|TRBJ2-1|NA
TGTGCCAGCAGCTTAGCCACAACCTACAATGAGCAGTTCTTC
CASSLATTYNEQFF
>TRBV11-2|once|TRBJ1-1|TRBD1
TGTGCCAGCACCAAAGACAGGGGGACTGAAGCTTTCTTT
CASTKDRGTEAFF
>TRBV29-1|NA|TRBJ2-1|TRBD2
TGCAGCGTTGGGGGGAGGGGCTATGCGGGAGGGCCGCACGATGAGCAGTTCTTC
CSVGGRGYAGGPHDEQFF
>TRBV18|NA|TRBJ1-1|TRBD1
TGTGCCAGCTCGGGACAGGGAAGCACTGAAGCTTTCTTT
CASSGQGSTEAFF
>TRBV5-5|NA|TRBJ1-2|NA
TGTGCCAGCAGCTTGGGGGACATCCTAGTTAACTATGGCTACACCTTC
CASSLGDILVNYGYTF
>TRBV5-8|NA|TRBJ1-5|NA
TGTGCCAGCAGCTCCGGGACATCGTACAATCAGCCCCAGCATTTT
CASSSGTSYNQPQHF
>TRBV6-5|NA|TRBJ1-1|NA
TGTGCCAGCAGCCCCAGGATGAACACTGAAGCTTTCTTT
CASSPRMNTEAFF
>TRBV7-9|NA|TRBJ1-4|TRBD1
TGTGCCAGCAGCCCGAATTCCGGGACAGATAATGAAAAACTGTTTTTT
CASSPNSGTDNEKLFF
>TRBV5-1|NA|TRBJ2-2|TRBD2
TGCGCCAGCAGCACCGGGACTAGCGGTACCACCGGGGAGCTGTTTTTT
CASSTGTSGTTGELFF
>TRBV7-9|once|TRBJ1-2|TRBD1
TGTGCCAGCAGCTTACAGGGGGCCGGTGGCTACACCTTC
CASSLQGAGGYTF
>TRBV6-1|NA|TRBJ2-7|TRBD1
TGTGCCAGCAGTCCCCCCGGGACAGGGGGCCACGAGCAGTACTTC
CASSPPGTGGHEQYF
>TRBV10-3|NA|TRBJ1-1|NA
TGTGCCACCAGTTGGGGTTGGCGGGGGCTCCCTGAAGCTTTCTTT
CATSWGWRGLPEAFF
>TRBV9|NA|TRBJ1-3|NA
TGTGCCAGCAGACCCCAGGGCTCTGGAAACACCATATATTTT
CASRPQGSGNTIYF
>TRBV2|NA|TRBJ2-7|NA
TGTGCCAGCAGTGCCTCCACGGTCTCCTACGAGCAGTACTTC
CASSASTVSYEQYF
>TRBV19|NA|TRBJ1-1|TRBD1
TGTGCCAGTAGTATAGGTCCAGGGGGCGCGGGGACTGAAGCTTTCTTT
CASSIGPGGAGTEAFF
>TRBV19|NA|TRBJ2-1|TRBD1
TGTGCCAGTAAAGTGGCAGGGGGCTACAATGAGCAGTTCTTC
CASKVAGGYNEQFF